Reported below is one T cell receptor beta chain. The antigen it binds to is not known. No base quality information exists; no much larger clone differs at one position. These data come from a study of blood T cell repertoires in COVID-19 (dated by TCRdb to the early 2020s). Regarding the complete study: Samples from collaborators originated in the United States, Italy and Spain and spanned both the acute and convalescent phases of COVID-19. The prospective study material was composed of cDNA or gDNA derived from T cells, B-cell-depleted T cells, or PBMCs. Subjects who had been exposed to COVID-19, were actively infected with it, or had recovered from it provided the deeply sampled blood TCRbeta repertoires that made up the dataset. The repertoires were made available in a free public database intended to serve as a resource for research on the immune response to SARS-CoV-2. The samples were drawn from the first 160 participants of the ongoing ImmuneRACE study and from more than 1,000 subjects provided by 6 global collaborators. The sample metadata nearly always contained a de-identified subject ID, COVID-19 status, age in years and sex. Where available, HLA class I and class II types were taken from metadata supplied by the sample provider and were not determined by assay-based typing. What the study reported, not specific to this receptor: Clinical and demographic metadata were provided uncurated, with the amount varying by source and participant.

Participants in the prospective study were aged roughly 18 to 100 years, lived in some 24 United States geographic areas, and enrolled through a virtual design. In the prospective study, participants were assigned to cohorts based on the clinical history participants reported in a screening survey and a study questionnaire. Recovered participants in ImmuneRACE Cohort 3 were defined as having two consecutive negative NP/OP PCR tests, clearance from a healthcare professional, or resolution of symptoms. Each participant in the prospective study had whole blood, serum and a nasopharyngeal or oropharyngeal swab collected by mobile phlebotomists. Participants in the prospective study had the option to provide additional blood draws and questionnaires over a roughly 2-month period. Blood samples from the prospective study were shipped frozen or at room temperature prior to DNA extraction. TCRbeta CDR3 regions were amplified from genomic DNA using the immunoSEQ Assay, a bias-controlled multiplex PCR. On the authors' methods: The number of nucleated cells in each sample was estimated from the amplification of reference gene primers within the assay. To quantify the absolute abundance of each unique TCRbeta CDR3 rearrangement, sequence reads were collapsed and filtered. For each sample, productive Simpson clonality was calculated as the square root of Simpson's diversity index across productive rearrangements. Not all clones reach the TCRdb copy of this immuneACCESS table, which keeps in-frame sequences only. Checked studies attribute under half of the gap to unresolved V genes and leave the rest unexplained. For V, J and clone size, that table is used; D and trimming come from the DNA. For this sample there are about 300,000 clones; 70% to 90% appear just once. In total, the top ten clones hold approximately 4.1% of the sample.

The sequenced sample was PBMCs or T cells enriched from blood (not recorded which). This TCR was sampled from a man aged 25-45 years who had recovered from COVID-19.

The CDR3 sequence is CASSGGRGNTEAFF. The DNA sequence follows: TGTGCCAGCAGCGGAGGCAGGGGGAACACTGAAGCTTTCTTT. Recombination connected TRBV7-8 to TRBJ1-1; matching of 6 bases hints at TRBD1 as the D gene. The CDR3, cysteine through phenylalanine, is 14 amino acids long. Just the 42-base CDR3 DNA is kept, in frame starting at base 1. CDR1 SGHVS and CDR2 FQNEAQ are derived from the germline V gene. Trimming takes 5 bases from V and 1 base from J, and the germline ends sit 11 bases apart.